This is a list of T cell receptor beta chains from one sample in a study of shared clonotypes between healthy human individuals. The protocol was immunoSEQ multiplex PCR, while the TCRdb copy is restricted to in-frame clones and leaves out a portion. In the table there are nearly 1,000,000 clones, more than 75% of which are singletons. Material: memory CD4+ T cells sorted from blood. The receptor source for this set is a man between 18 and 35 years old in good health. Each CDR3 is given with its conserved first and last residue. The D gene is left open where the match is weak. Size tells how often a clone was seen (once, few, many) or the class of an expanded clone, and some rows leave it out.

V	length	size	D	J	CDR3	DNA
TRBV25-1	12	few	NA	TRBJ2-7	CASKGGGYEQYF	TGTGCCAGCAAGGGGGGCGGGTACGAGCAGTACTTC
TRBV25-1	14	NA	NA	TRBJ1-2	CASSGNGFRGGYTF	TGTGCCAGCAGTGGGAACGGGTTCCGCGGTGGCTACACCTTC
TRBV5-6	12	NA	NA	TRBJ1-1	CASSLGKLEAFF	TGTGCCAGCAGCTTGGGGAAACTTGAAGCTTTCTTT
TRBV25-1	15	NA	NA	TRBJ2-1	CASSDYTILNNEQFF	TGTGCCAGCAGTGACTACACTATTTTAAACAATGAGCAGTTCTTC
TRBV14	15	few	TRBD2	TRBJ2-7	CASSQNPGGAYEQYF	TGTGCCAGCAGCCAAAATCCGGGGGGGGCCTACGAGCAGTACTTC
TRBV7-9	15	NA	NA	TRBJ2-2	CASSLDRVNTGELFF	TGTGCCAGCAGCTTAGACAGGGTGAACACCGGGGAGCTGTTTTTT
TRBV6-5	14	NA	TRBD1	TRBJ2-5	CASSYVGQQETQYF	TGTGCCAGCAGTTACGTGGGACAGCAAGAGACCCAGTACTTC
TRBV6-1	15	NA	NA	TRBJ2-4	CASSADRLSKNIQYF	TGTGCCAGCAGTGCGGACCGACTTTCCAAAAACATTCAGTACTTC
TRBV21-1	15	once	NA	TRBJ2-7	CASSESGRADYEQYF	TGTGCCAGCAGCGAGAGCGGGAGAGCGGACTACGAGCAGTACTTC
TRBV9	18	few	NA	TRBJ2-6	CASSPFGGLSSGANVLTF	TGTGCCAGCAGCCCCTTTGGCGGCCTCAGCTCTGGGGCCAACGTCCTGACTTTC
TRBV19	16	NA	NA	TRBJ2-3	CASSIGPPQITDTQYF	TGTGCCAGTAGTATAGGCCCCCCACAAATAACAGATACGCAGTATTTT
TRBV9	17	NA	TRBD2	TRBJ2-3	CASSVGPGDYPTDTQYF	TGTGCCAGCAGCGTAGGACCCGGGGACTACCCCACAGATACGCAGTATTTT
TRBV28	14	NA	NA	TRBJ1-4	CASRRGRGNEKLFF	TGTGCCAGCCGAAGGGGCAGGGGTAATGAAAAACTGTTTTTT
TRBV7-2	15	NA	NA	TRBJ2-1	CASSLYIVARNEQFF	TGTGCCAGCAGCTTATACATAGTAGCCCGCAATGAGCAGTTCTTC
TRBV6-5	12	NA	NA	TRBJ2-5	CAVGGRQETQYF	TGTGCTGTCGGTGGGCGGCAAGAGACCCAGTACTTC
TRBV14	13	many	TRBD2	TRBJ2-7	CASRLREQYEQYF	TGTGCCAGCAGACTGCGGGAGCAATACGAGCAGTACTTC
TRBV19	14	NA	NA	TRBJ1-2	CASTEGQNNYGYTF	TGTGCCAGTACTGAGGGCCAGAATAACTATGGCTACACCTTC
TRBV27	17	NA	NA	TRBJ2-5	CASSSRRVGGSQETQYF	TGTGCCAGCAGCTCCCGAAGGGTCGGGGGAAGCCAAGAGACCCAGTACTTC